These 21 T cell receptor beta chains came from one sample sequenced in a study of blood T cell repertoires in COVID-19. Profiling relied on immunoSEQ multiplex PCR, and the TCRdb table lists in-frame clones only, not all of them. Altogether about 50,000 clones are present, about 82% being singletons, with the ten largest covering around 2.2%. Material for sequencing was peripheral blood. These receptors came from a woman aged 60 to 75 with acute or convalescent COVID-19.

The V gene is TRBV19, the J gene TRBJ2-7, with TRBD1 matching over 7 bases. V was pared by 6 bases and J by 7 bases, with 9 bases of the junction left unmatched. Germline values: CDR1 LNHDA, CDR2 SQIVND (reference sequence). The CDR3 covers 13 residues. The CDR3 loop is CASRETGSWEQYF. CDR3 nucleotide sequence: TGTGCCAGTAGGGAGACAGGGTCGTGGGAGCAGTACTTC.

The gene calls are TRBV7-2 and TRBJ1-3; possible D gene TRBD1, 6 bases. The germline V gene encodes CDR1 SGHTA and CDR2 FQGNSA. CDR3 length: 13 amino acids. Trimming removed 4 bases at V and 8 bases at J, with 12 bases between. CDR3 residues: CASSSGRGYTIYF. The CDR3 DNA reads TGTGCCAGCAGCTCGGGCAGGGGCTACACCATATATTTT.

This chain connects TRBV6-5 to TRBJ1-6; D gene unclear. The germline V and J ends were trimmed by 5 bases and 9 bases, with 14 bases remaining between them. CDR1 and CDR2 from the germline V gene are MNHEY and SVGAGI. CDR3 length: 14 residues. The CDR3 region has the DNA TGTGCCAGCAGTCCACCCCGACAAGTTTCACCCCTCCACTTT. It yields the protein CASSPPRQVSPLHF.

This chain uses TRBV7-2 with TRBJ1-6; 7 nucleotides align to TRBD1. The ends lost 5 bases at V and 10 bases at J; junction bases unmatched: 11. Germline lookup yields CDR1 SGHTA and CDR2 FQGNSA. The CDR3 length is 15 residues. The CDR3 nucleotides are TGTGCCAGCAGCGGAGGGGGCGGGCTACGGTCACCCCTCCACTTT. Its protein product is CASSGGGGLRSPLHF.

The V and J genes are TRBV2 and TRBJ1-5; 7 nucleotides agree with TRBD1. The CDR3 is made up of 16 amino acids. J was trimmed by 3 bases and V by 4 bases; bases with no gene match: 9. Germline CDR1 reads SNHLY; CDR2 reads FYNNEI. CDR3 amino acids: CASSGVTGEANQPQHF. CDR3 in DNA: TGTGCCAGCAGTGGTGTAACAGGGGAAGCCAATCAGCCCCAGCATTTT.

The CDR3 region is CASSSQKYTEAFF. The CDR3 DNA reads TGTGCCAGCAGTTCCCAGAAGTACACTGAAGCTTTCTTT. This chain joins TRBV2 and TRBJ1-1, with D uncertain. The CDR3 is made up of 13 amino acids. The germline gives CDR1 SNHLY, CDR2 FYNNEI. Trimming took 5 bases from V and 3 from J, leaving 10 bases between them.

The chain carries TRBV5-1 and TRBJ1-1; TRBD1 aligns across 7 bases. The CDR3 has 14 residues. V lost 6 bases, J lost 0 bases, and 5 bases stayed unmatched. Germline assignment: CDR1 SGHRS and CDR2 YFSETQ. CDR3 residues: CASKNGQVNTEAFF. The CDR3 bases are TGCGCCAGCAAGAACGGACAGGTGAACACTGAAGCTTTCTTT.

The rearrangement links TRBV5-1 to TRBJ2-1; TRBD2 matches 7 bases. CDR3 length: 15 residues. V lost 0 bases and J lost 3; bases outside the gene matches: 3. Germline V CDR1 and CDR2: SGHRS, YFSETQ. CDR3 DNA sequence: TGCGCCAGCAGCTTGGGCGGCGGGAGCTACAATGAGCAGTTCTTC. Translation gives CASSLGGGSYNEQFF.

This clone was detected only a few times. The gene calls are TRBV5-1 and TRBJ1-3; the match to TRBD1 covers 9 bases. V was pared by 0 bases and J by 0 bases, with 1 base of the junction left unmatched. This CDR3 has 16 amino acids. In germline, CDR1 is SGHRS, CDR2 YFSETQ. CDR3 coding DNA: TGCGCCAGCAGCTTGGGGGACAGGGTCTCTGGAAACACCATATATTTT. It codes for CASSLGDRVSGNTIYF.

The chain links TRBV9 to TRBJ2-2; weak D call: TRBD2 (5 bases). V was trimmed by 4 bases and J by 4 bases, leaving 23 bases between them. Germline V gene data show CDR1 as SGDLS and CDR2 as YYNGEE. The CDR3 runs to 18 residues. The CDR3 nucleotides are TGTGCCAGCAGCCCCCACCTCGTCAGCGGCACGGGCACCGGGGAGCTGTTTTTT. Protein: CASSPHLVSGTGTGELFF.

This clone is labeled as medium-sized (0.01 to 0.1%). This chain joins TRBV28 and TRBJ1-2; D not certain. Trimming took off 6 bases at V and 1 base at J, with 3 bases between the two ends. This CDR3 spans 11 amino acids. Germline values: CDR1 MDHEN, CDR2 SYDVKM. CDR3 loop: CASSNNYGYTF. For the CDR3, the DNA is TGTGCCAGCAGCAATAACTATGGCTACACCTTC.

The chain is built from TRBV2 and TRBJ2-5; possible D gene TRBD1, 6 bases. Germline V gene sequence: CDR1 SNHLY, CDR2 FYNNEI. The CDR3 runs 14 residues. V lost 4 bases and J lost 5, with 14 bases in between. The CDR3 loop reads CASSGGGIGETQYF. CDR3 nucleotides: TGTGCCAGCAGTGGAGGGGGTATTGGTGAGACCCAGTACTTC.

The chain links TRBV7-9 to TRBJ1-5; D ambiguous. Germline V gives CDR1 SEHNR, CDR2 FQNEAQ (reference sequence). V was trimmed by 1 base and J by 1 base, leaving 8 bases between them. The CDR3 is 15 residues long. The CDR3 nucleotides read TGTGCCAGCAGCTTAGGGCGAGGCAGCAATCAGCCCCAGCATTTT. It codes for CASSLGRGSNQPQHF.

This clone was observed a few times. The chain uses TRBV11-2 and TRBJ2-7; D remains ambiguous. The CDR3 extends over 14 amino acids. V dropped 0 bases and J dropped 0 bases, with 6 bases sitting between them. Germline V gene lookup returns CDR1 SGHAT and CDR2 FQNNGV. In DNA form, the CDR3 reads TGTGCCAGCAGCTTAGAGCCCAGCTCCTACGAGCAGTACTTC. It codes for CASSLEPSSYEQYF.

The chain combines TRBV29-1 with TRBJ1-1; 8 bases are shared with TRBD1. The CDR3 has 13 residues. Germline lookup yields CDR1 SQVTM and CDR2 ANQGSEA. Germline trimming cut 7 bases from V and 4 bases from J; bases unmatched to any gene: 8. The CDR3 bases are TGCAGCGCAGGACAGGGTTTGGGCACTGAAGCTTTCTTT. It encodes CSAGQGLGTEAFF.

This sequence joins TRBV6-5 and TRBJ2-1; 7 bases fit TRBD1. This CDR3 comprises 14 residues. J lost 9 bases, V lost 5 bases, and 10 bases had no gene match. The germline gives CDR1 MNHEY, CDR2 SVGAGI. CDR3 protein: CASSPYRTGSEQFF. The CDR3 bases are TGTGCCAGCAGTCCATACCGGACAGGCAGTGAGCAGTTCTTC.

This chain connects TRBV3-1 (or the pseudogene TRBV3-2) to TRBJ1-5, with a weak D call TRBD1 (6 bases). The ends were cut back, 1 base at V and 0 bases at J, with 16 bases in the middle. CDR3 size: 18 residues. Germline CDR1 and CDR2: LGHDT and YNNKEL (reference sequence). The CDR3, as DNA: TGTGCCAGCAGCCAAGGGGACGGGACACTCTATAGCAATCAGCCCCAGCATTTT. It is translated as CASSQGDGTLYSNQPQHF.

The chain combines TRBV3-1 (or the pseudogene TRBV3-2) with TRBJ1-5, with 10 bases lining up with TRBD1. CDR1 is LGHDT and CDR2 is YNNKEL in the germline V gene (reference sequence). The CDR3 is made up of 19 amino acids. Trimming took 1 base from V and 7 from J; bases not matched to a gene: 16. Here the CDR3 reads CASSQGTGGGSASMQPQHF. CDR3 DNA sequence: TGTGCCAGCAGCCAAGGGACAGGGGGTGGGAGCGCCTCGATGCAGCCCCAGCATTTT.

The chain couples TRBV20-1 to TRBJ2-1; D is uncertain. The germline V and J ends were trimmed by 3 bases and 0 bases, with 9 bases remaining between them. CDR1 and CDR2 from the germline V gene are DFQATT and SNEGSKA (reference sequence). There are 14 residues in the CDR3. As DNA, the CDR3 is TGCAGTGCTAGTCGGTGGAGCTCCTACAATGAGCAGTTCTTC. Translating it yields CSASRWSSYNEQFF.

This chain connects TRBV15 to TRBJ2-1; TRBD2 is a possible D gene (6 bases). CDR3 length: 17 amino acids. The germline V gene has CDR1 LNHNV and CDR2 YYDKDF (reference sequence). Trimming left V 3 bases short and J 7 bases short, with 22 bases between. The CDR3 coding sequence is TGTGCCACCAGCAGTAACTATGGTAGCGGCGTGGGGAATGAGCAGTTCTTC. Translated, it gives CATSSNYGSGVGNEQFF.

This clone was picked up a small number of times. The chain employs TRBV6-5 and TRBJ1-2; 7 bases line up with TRBD1. Germline V gene data show CDR1 as MNHEY and CDR2 as SVGAGI. V lost 5 bases to trimming and J lost 1 base; unmatched junction nucleotides: 4. The CDR3 contains 14 residues. For the CDR3, the DNA is TGTGCCAGCAGTCCCCAGGGGGATAACTATGGCTACACCTTC. Its protein product is CASSPQGDNYGYTF.